The 6 T cell receptor beta chains below come from one sample, sequenced in a study of neurological immune-mediated disorders. MiXCR, applied by TCRdb to the 5' RACE reads, yields one record per CDR3 protein. In the table there are tens of thousands of distinct CDR3 sequences, about 14% of which are singletons. The sequenced sample consisted of PBMCs. The receptors derive from a woman aged 50 to 60 in good health.

The sample holds many counts of this clonotype. The rearrangement joins TRBV5-1 to TRBJ2-7; tentative D call: TRBD1 (6 bases). CDR1 SGHRS and CDR2 YFSETQ come from the germline V gene. The V and J ends lost 4 bases and 10 bases respectively, with 24 bases between them. This CDR3 is built from 15 residues. DNA of the CDR3: TGCGCCAGCAGCACTACTTCCCGGGACACCCCCCGTCAGTACTTC. Translating it yields CASSTTSRDTPRQYF.

This clonotype has a count of ten or more. This chain links TRBV5-5 with TRBJ2-7, with 10 bases fitting TRBD1. CDR1 is SGHKS, CDR2 YYEKEE, per germline (reference sequence). J lost 2 bases, V lost 3 bases, and 8 bases had no gene match. The CDR3 consists of 16 residues. This CDR3 is CASSWGGDRGAYEQYF. The CDR3 DNA is TGTGCCAGCAGCTGGGGTGGGGACAGGGGAGCCTACGAGCAGTACTTC.

This clonotype was recorded many times. This chain connects TRBV7-9 to TRBJ2-2; D ambiguous. The V gene lost 5 bases and the J gene lost 4 bases, with 11 bases spanning the gap. The CDR3 is made up of 14 amino acids. Germline-derived CDR1 and CDR2 are SEHNR and FQNEAQ (reference sequence). The CDR3 sequence is CASSPLGGTGELFF. CDR3 DNA sequence: TGTGCCAGCAGCCCACTGGGTGGCACCGGGGAGCTGTTTTTT.

This clonotype came up many times. The rearrangement links TRBV12-3 or TRBV12-4 to TRBJ1-1; the D is unclear. The CDR3 runs 16 residues. V lost 1 base, J lost 1 base, and 13 bases lay in between. CDR3 sequence reads: CASSLGAQISNTEAFF. CDR3 in DNA: TGTGCCAGCAGTTTAGGGGCGCAGATTTCGAACACTGAAGCTTTCTTT.

The rearrangement joins TRBV7-6 to TRBJ2-2; D possibly matches TRBD1 or TRBD2 (5 bases each). The CDR3 has 17 amino acids. CDR1 and CDR2 from the germline V gene are SGHVS and FNYEAQ. V was trimmed by 0 bases and J by 1 base, leaving 12 bases between them. The CDR3 loop is CASSLAPGRRNTGELFF. CDR3 in DNA: TGTGCCAGCAGCTTAGCGCCGGGGCGGAGGAACACCGGGGAGCTGTTTTTT. Using reference TRBV7-6 and TRBJ2-2 for the parts outside the CDR3, the full variable domain is GAGVSQSPRYKVTKRGQDVALRCDPISGHVSLYWYRQALGQGPEFLTYFNYEAQQDKSGLPNDRFSAERPEGSISTLTIQRTEQRDSAMYRCASSLAPGRRNTGELFFGEGSRLTVL.

Ten or more counts support this clonotype. The chain couples TRBV7-7 to TRBJ2-2; D unclear. The CDR3 has 15 amino acids. The V and J ends lost 4 bases and 1 base respectively, with 10 bases between them. In germline, CDR1 is SSHAT, CDR2 FNYEAQ (reference sequence). DNA of the CDR3: TGTGCCAGCAGCTCCTCGGTCGGGAACACCGGGGAGCTGTTTTTT. Residues: CASSSSVGNTGELFF.